Listed below are T cell receptor beta chains from one sample, sequenced in a study of tissue T cells after allogeneic stem cell transplantation. Here immunoSEQ multiplex PCR was the method, and the copy in TCRdb shows in-frame clones only, minus some. The sample records some 2,000 clones, around 61% being singletons. The specimen was transverse colon tissue, collected at autopsy. These receptor sequences come from a male patient of 60 years or more with steroid-refractory graft-versus-host disease after an allogeneic stem cell transplant. Certain T cells may be donor cells from the graft. Both conserved end residues are part of each CDR3. A D gene is named only where the DNA matches it firmly. Only part of the rows carry a size: once, few, many, or a class if the clone is expanded.

D gene	V gene	J gene	clone size	CDR3 DNA	CDR3 protein
.	TRBV2	TRBJ1-2	large	TGTGCCAGCAGCGCTAGGACAGATTATGGCTACACCTTC	CASSARTDYGYTF
.	TRBV5-1	TRBJ1-6	.	TGCGCCAGCAGCTTGGGGCAGTGGGGAAATTCACCCCTCCACTTT	CASSLGQWGNSPLHF
TRBD2	TRBV11-2	TRBJ2-7	.	TGTGCCAGCAGCTTAAGGCGGGGGGCAGGCGAGCAGTACTTC	CASSLRRGAGEQYF
.	TRBV7-3	TRBJ1-1	.	TGTGCCAGCAGCTTAGGGTCGGGGCAGGCGAACACTGAAGCTTTCTTT	CASSLGSGQANTEAFF
.	TRBV6-2/TRBV6-3	TRBJ1-3	.	TGTGCCAGCAGTTACCGGGGACGGAGCTCTGGAAACACCATATATTTT	CASSYRGRSSGNTIYF
.	TRBV19	TRBJ1-3	.	TGTGCCAGTAGTACCTCAGGGTCGAATGGAAACACCATATATTTT	CASSTSGSNGNTIYF
TRBD1	TRBV6-5	TRBJ2-3	.	TGTGCCAGCCGGACAGGGAGAATAACAGATACGCAGTATTTT	CASRTGRITDTQYF
TRBD2	TRBV9	TRBJ2-1	.	TGTGCCAGCTCCACCTCTAGCGGTCCCTACAATGAGCAGTTCTTC	CASSTSSGPYNEQFF
.	TRBV7-3	TRBJ1-1	.	TGTGTCAGCAGCCCACTTCTTGGTACTGAAGCTTTCTTT	CVSSPLLGTEAFF
TRBD1	TRBV5-1	TRBJ1-2	large	TGCGCCAGCAGCTTCAAAGGGGGCGCCTCTAACTATGGCTACACCTTC	CASSFKGGASNYGYTF
.	TRBV19	TRBJ1-5	few	TGTGCCAGTAGGCCGATCTATAGCAATCAGCCCCAGCATTTT	CASRPIYSNQPQHF
TRBD2	TRBV7-3	TRBJ2-1	.	TGTGCCAGCAGCCCACCGACTAGCGCAGAGCAGTTCTTC	CASSPPTSAEQFF
.	TRBV7-3	TRBJ2-5	.	TGTGCCAGCAGCCCAGGAGGGGGGCAAGAGACCCAGTACTTC	CASSPGGGQETQYF
.	TRBV7-9	TRBJ2-3	.	TGTGCCAGCAGCCCCTACACTGATACGCAGTATTTT	CASSPYTDTQYF
TRBD1	TRBV6-1	TRBJ2-3	few	TGTGCCAGCAGTGAAGGGGACAGCTATGGCACAGATACGCAGTATTTT	CASSEGDSYGTDTQYF
.	TRBV12-3/TRBV12-4	TRBJ2-1	.	TGTGCCAGCAGTTTAAGCCGAGGCAATGAGCAGTTCTTC	CASSLSRGNEQFF
.	TRBV9	TRBJ1-2	few	TGTGCCAGCAGCGCCTTATCAGGGTACTATGGCTACACCTTC	CASSALSGYYGYTF
TRBD1	TRBV7-8	TRBJ2-6	.	TGTGCCAGCAGCCCCGGGACAGGGGGCTTTGGGGCCAACGTCCTGACTTTC	CASSPGTGGFGANVLTF
TRBD1	TRBV6-1	TRBJ1-6	.	TGTGCCAGCAGTGAACATGACAGGGCCGCTAATTCACCCCTCCACTTT	CASSEHDRAANSPLHF
.	TRBV7-3	TRBJ2-5	.	TGTGCCAGCAGCTTATTTGAGGCGGAGACCCAGTACTTC	CASSLFEAETQYF
.	TRBV5-6	TRBJ1-2	once	TGTGCCAGCAGCTTGGCCAGGGGAGATGGCTACACCTTC	CASSLARGDGYTF
TRBD1	TRBV5-6	TRBJ1-5	.	TGTGCCAGCAGCTTGTCGGGGACAGGGGTCCGACAGCCCCAGCATTTT	CASSLSGTGVRQPQHF
.	TRBV19	TRBJ1-2	.	TGTGCCAGTAGTATAGCTGGGTATGGCTACACCTTC	CASSIAGYGYTF
.	TRBV7-9	TRBJ2-2	large	TGTGCCAGCAGCTCCTGGGGGAACACCGGGGAGCTGTTTTTT	CASSSWGNTGELFF
.	TRBV2	TRBJ1-1	.	TGTGCCAGCAGTGAGTGGGGCGCTGAAGCTTTCTTT	CASSEWGAEAFF
.	TRBV6-1	TRBJ2-7	few	TGTGCCAGCAGTGAAGCCCCCAAGTTATACGAGCAGTACTTC	CASSEAPKLYEQYF
.	TRBV19	TRBJ2-1	.	TGTGCCAGTAGTCCCCCGACAGGCGCTTACAATGAGCAGTTCTTC	CASSPPTGAYNEQFF
.	TRBV11-3	TRBJ2-2	few	TGTGCCAGCAGCTCTAGAGAGGTCGAGGCCGGGGAGCTGTTTTTT	CASSSREVEAGELFF
TRBD2	TRBV5-1	TRBJ2-2	.	TGCGCCAGCAGCTTGGGTAGCGGGGCCGGGGAGCTGTTTTTT	CASSLGSGAGELFF
TRBD2	TRBV29-1	TRBJ2-7	.	TGCAGCGTTGAAGGTCCTACTAGCGGGGGGGCAAATTTCTACGAGCAGTACTTC	CSVEGPTSGGANFYEQYF
.	TRBV24-1	TRBJ2-3	once	TGTGCCACCAGTGGCCGGGGTAGCACAGATACGCAGTATTTT	CATSGRGSTDTQYF
TRBD1	TRBV19	TRBJ2-2	.	TGTGCCAGTAGTGGGGGACAGAGAAACACCGGGGAGCTGTTTTTT	CASSGGQRNTGELFF
.	TRBV5-4	TRBJ1-6	.	TGTGCCAGCAGATGGACTCCTCTTAATTCACCCCTCCACTTT	CASRWTPLNSPLHF
TRBD1	TRBV15	TRBJ1-5	.	TGTGCCACCAGCAGACAAGACAGGGATCGTCAGCCCCAGCATTTT	CATSRQDRDRQPQHF
.	TRBV7-8	TRBJ1-6	.	TGTGCCAGCAGCTTACCCGGGATTTATTCACCCCTCCACTTT	CASSLPGIYSPLHF
.	TRBV6-6	TRBJ2-1	.	TGTGCCAGCAGTTACGGGCGGGGCTCCTACAATGAGCAGTTCTTC	CASSYGRGSYNEQFF
TRBD1	TRBV3-1/TRBV3-2	TRBJ1-1	.	TGTGCCAGCAGCCGAATACAGGGGGTTGCTGAAGCTTTCTTT	CASSRIQGVAEAFF